This is a list of T cell receptor beta chains from one sample in a study of glioma-infiltrating T cells after dendritic cell vaccination. The assay was immunoSEQ multiplex PCR, and TCRdb's table has in-frame clones only and misses some. This table holds under 100,000 clones, more than 75% found once. The source material was blood, sampled before dendritic cell vaccination. These receptors were obtained from a human donor with glioblastoma. Each CDR3 is given with its conserved first and last residue. Fields, in order: clone size, D gene, J gene, V gene, CDR3 DNA, CDR3 protein. D genes are given only for firm matches. Some rows have no size entry. The others give once, few or many, or a class for an expanded clone.

few . TRBJ2-1 TRBV2 TGTGCCAGCAGTGAAAGCGATGAGCAGTTCTTC CASSESDEQFF
. . TRBJ1-1 TRBV6-1 TGTGCCAGCAGTGAACCGAGGGTACTTAGTGGCACTGAAGCTTTCTTT CASSEPRVLSGTEAFF
. . TRBJ1-1 TRBV5-6 TGTGCCAGCAGCTTGATGCGAAGCACTGAAGCTTTCTTT CASSLMRSTEAFF
few TRBD1 TRBJ1-2 TRBV6-5 TGTGCCAGCGCGACAACAGGGGCTCATGGCTACACCTTC CASATTGAHGYTF
. . TRBJ1-4 TRBV7-2 TGTGCCAGCAGCTTAAATGGGGGCCGTGAAGAAAAACTGTTTTTT CASSLNGGREEKLFF
. TRBD1 TRBJ2-7 TRBV11-2 TGTGCCAGCAGCTACCGGGACAGGGTACGGTACTTC CASSYRDRVRYF
. . TRBJ2-7 TRBV29-1 TGCAGCGTTGATTGTGGAGGGGACGAGCAGTACTTC CSVDCGGDEQYF
. . TRBJ1-1 TRBV11-3 TGTGCCAGCAGCTCAACAGGGACTGAAGCTTTCTTT CASSSTGTEAFF
. TRBD2 TRBJ2-1 TRBV5-1 TGCGCCAGCAGCTTGTTAGCGGGGCTCTACAATGAGCAGTTCTTC CASSLLAGLYNEQFF
few TRBD2 TRBJ2-1 TRBV2 TGTGCCAGCAGATTGAATCCCTCAGCTAGCGGGAGTTCCCCGGTCTTC CASRLNPSASGSSPVF
. . TRBJ2-7 TRBV5-4 TGTGCCAGCAGCTCGGAGGGGTTCTACGAGCAGTACTTC CASSSEGFYEQYF
once TRBD1 TRBJ1-1 TRBV5-1 TGCGCCAGCAGCTTGATCCCAGGGGGCGTTACTGAAGCTTTCTTT CASSLIPGGVTEAFF
. . TRBJ2-1 TRBV4-1 TGCGCCAGCAGCCAAGCTGGGGCTTATGAGCAGTTCTTC CASSQAGAYEQFF
. TRBD2 TRBJ2-1 TRBV11-3 TGTGCCAGCAGCGCAAGACTAGCGGGAATGGATGAGCAGTTCTTC CASSARLAGMDEQFF
. . TRBJ1-3 TRBV7-2 TGTGCCAGCAGCTTTATGGGGGCAGGGCGTGGAAACACCATATATTTT CASSFMGAGRGNTIYF
. . TRBJ2-5 TRBV7-8 TGTGCCAGCAGCTTAGCGGAGGGCAGTCCGGAGACCCAGTACTTC CASSLAEGSPETQYF
. TRBD1 TRBJ2-5 TRBV7-7 TGTGCCAGCAGCCGGGGACAGGGCTCGTGGACCCAGTACTTC CASSRGQGSWTQYF
. . TRBJ2-3 TRBV9 TGTGCCAGCAGCGAGGAGGGCCGCAGCACAGATACGCAGTATTTT CASSEEGRSTDTQYF
. TRBD1 TRBJ1-1 TRBV10-3 TGTGCCATCAGTACAGGGGACACTGAAGCTTTCTTT CAISTGDTEAFF
. . TRBJ2-7 TRBV5-1 TGCGCCAGCGCAATACCTGCGGGTAACTACGAGCAGTACTTC CASAIPAGNYEQYF